The 11 T cell receptor beta chains below come from one sample, sequenced in a study of shared clonotypes between healthy human individuals. The table came from immunoSEQ multiplex PCR; TCRdb's copy has only in-frame clones and leaves some out. The table shows 900,000 to 1,200,000 clones, with approximately 80% occurring only once. Sequences were obtained from memory CD4+ T cells from PBMCs. Subset here: CD45RA-negative fraction. These TCRs come from a man aged 18 to 30 in good health. Some clones in this sample may be carry-over from other donors' samples.

On this clone itself: A much larger clone differs by one base, so this may be a read error. The chain is built from TRBV28 and TRBJ1-5; no firm D call. This CDR3 region has 14 residues. CDR1 is MDHEN and CDR2 is SYDVKM in the germline V gene. The CDR3 is CASRRMGGNRPQHF. The CDR3 DNA is TGTGCCAGCAGGCGGATGGGCGGCAATCGGCCCCAGCATTTT.

The chain carries TRBV5-6 and TRBJ2-5, with D hard to call. V lost 4 bases and J 10 bases, leaving 11 bases between the germline ends. Germline CDR1 reads SGHDT; CDR2 reads YYEEEE. The CDR3 covers 11 residues. The CDR3, as DNA: TGTGCCAGCAGCGATCAGGTGGGCCAGTACTTC. Amino acids: CASSDQVGQYF. Filled out from reference TRBV5-6 and TRBJ2-5, the complete variable domain reads DAGVTQSPTHLIKTRGQQVTLRCSPKSGHDTVSWYQQALGQGPQFIFQYYEEEERQRGNFPDRFSGHQFPNYSSELNVNALLLGDSALYLCASSDQVGQYFGPGTRLLVL.

In this sample, this clone turned up a few times. The junction does not match germline at one end; this may be a read error. The gene calls are TRBV6-1 and TRBJ2-7, with D possibly called TRBD1 or TRBD2 (5 bases each). The CDR3 runs 11 residues. Per the germline V gene, CDR1 is MNHNS and CDR2 is SASEGT. Here the CDR3 reads CASSEGGTRPF. CDR3 bases: TGTGCCAGCAGTGAAGGGGGGACCCGCCCTTTC.

The J gene is TRBJ2-1, the V gene TRBV5-1; TRBD2 agrees at 8 bases. CDR1 is SGHRS and CDR2 is YFSETQ in the germline V gene. There are 18 residues in the CDR3. Unmatched junction bases numbered 16, after V lost 0 bases and J lost 8 bases. CDR3 region: CASSLVRYSGNADDEQFF. In nucleotides, the CDR3 is TGCGCCAGCAGCTTGGTAAGGTATAGCGGGAATGCTGACGATGAGCAGTTCTTC.

The V call is TRBV7-3, the J call TRBJ2-2, with TRBD2 as a possible D gene (6 bases). The germline V gene encodes CDR1 SGHTA and CDR2 FQGTGA. The V and J ends lost 1 base and 6 bases respectively, with 15 bases between them. CDR3 length: 16 residues. CDR3 loop: CASSLIGGEGSGELFF. In DNA form, the CDR3 reads TGTGCCAGCAGCTTAATCGGGGGAGAAGGATCCGGGGAGCTGTTTTTT.

The chain links TRBV19 to TRBJ2-6; D could derive from TRBD1 or TRBD2 (5 bases each). CDR3 length equals 15 residues. Deletions cut 5 bases from V and 1 base from J, with 9 bases between. Germline V gives CDR1 LNHDA, CDR2 SQIVND (reference sequence). CDR3: CASSQRGSGANVLTF. As DNA, the CDR3 is TGTGCCAGTAGTCAGAGGGGTTCTGGGGCCAACGTCCTGACTTTC.

The chain couples TRBV5-1 to TRBJ1-1; D gene unclear. The ends were cut back, 4 bases at V and 0 bases at J, with 7 bases in the middle. This CDR3 is built from 13 residues. Germline values: CDR1 SGHRS, CDR2 YFSETQ. The CDR3 spells CASSIGVNTEAFF. DNA of the CDR3: TGCGCCAGCAGCATCGGGGTGAACACTGAAGCTTTCTTT. The whole variable domain, filled in from reference TRBV5-1 and TRBJ1-1, reads KAGVTQTPRYLIKTRGQQVTLSCSPISGHRSVSWYQQTPGQGLQFLFEYFSETQRNKGNFPGRFSGRQFSNSRSEMNVSTLELGDSALYLCASSIGVNTEAFFGQGTRLTVV.

V is TRBV7-3 and J is TRBJ2-2, with a tentative D call TRBD2 (6 bases). V lost 5 bases and J 2 bases, leaving 12 bases between the germline ends. The germline CDR1 and CDR2 sequences are SGHTA and FQGTGA. This CDR3 region has 15 residues. The CDR3 is CASSRVGGNTGELFF. CDR3 sequence (DNA): TGTGCCAGCAGCCGCGTCGGGGGAAACACCGGGGAGCTGTTTTTT.

The rearrangement links TRBV7-8 to TRBJ2-1; maybe TRBD1 (6 bases). Germline CDR1 reads SGHVS; CDR2 reads FQNEAQ. The CDR3 is made up of 13 amino acids. The V end lost 5 bases, the J end lost 12 bases, and 17 bases lay between the germline ends. DNA of the CDR3: TGTGCCAGCAGCCAACCGACAGGACCCCGGCAGTTCTTC. Its protein product is CASSQPTGPRQFF. The entire variable domain, with the rest obtained from reference TRBV7-8 and TRBJ2-1, is as follows: GAGVSQSPRYKVAKRGQDVALRCDPISGHVSLFWYQQALGQGPEFLTYFQNEAQLDKSGLPSDRFFAERPEGSVSTLKIQRTQQEDSAVYLCASSQPTGPRQFFGPGTRLTVL.

The rearrangement uses TRBV11-2 and TRBJ2-1, with TRBD1 matching 8 bases. Losses at the gene ends were 3 bases for V and 9 bases for J; bases not matched to a gene: 10. In germline, CDR1 is SGHAT, CDR2 FQNNGV. This CDR3 has 15 residues. The CDR3 spells CASSFSGGVKGEQFF. The CDR3, as DNA: TGTGCCAGCAGCTTTTCAGGGGGCGTCAAAGGTGAGCAGTTCTTC. The variable domain in full, completed from reference TRBV11-2 and TRBJ2-1, reads EAGVAQSPRYKIIEKRQSVAFWCNPISGHATLYWYQQILGQGPKLLIQFQNNGVVDDSQLPKDRFSAERLKGVDSTLKIQPAKLEDSAVYLCASSFSGGVKGEQFFGPGTRLTVL.

This clone was counted a few times. This CDR3 is also generated by other DNA sequences in the sample. The chain joins TRBV20-1 to TRBJ2-3; TRBD2 agrees at 7 bases. V dropped 5 bases and J dropped 5; count of bases not matched to a gene: 1. The CDR3 is 11 residues long. CDR1 is DFQATT and CDR2 is SNEGSKA in the germline V gene (reference sequence). This chain's CDR3 is CSAGLGDTQYF. The CDR3 DNA follows: TGCAGTGCTGGACTAGGAGATACGCAGTATTTT.